Presented here are 18 T cell receptor beta chains from one specimen sequenced in a study of blood T cell repertoires in COVID-19 (dated by TCRdb to about 2020). Libraries were constructed by the immunoSEQ multiplex PCR assay. Drawn from immuneACCESS, this table holds only the in-frame rearrangements with V and J called that TCRdb kept. Clones are partly lost; checked studies trace under half to an unresolved V gene and leave the rest unexplained. This sample comprises approximately 31,000 clones, roughly nine tenths of them detected only once. In total, the top ten clones hold around 9.6% of the sample. What was sequenced was peripheral blood. Receptors were obtained from a human donor with active COVID-19. The donor label of this sample is uncertain.

This chain links TRBV27 with TRBJ1-5; D not certain. The V end lost 5 bases, the J end lost 4 bases, and 12 bases lay between the germline ends. This CDR3 region has 14 residues. Germline loops: CDR1 MNHEY, CDR2 SMNVEV (reference sequence). This CDR3 is CASSISRQNQPQHF. CDR3 in DNA: TGTGCCAGCAGTATCTCTAGGCAGAATCAGCCCCAGCATTTT.

This clone occurred once. The genes are TRBV2 and TRBJ1-5; 7 nucleotides match TRBD1. The germline CDR1 and CDR2 sequences are SNHLY and FYNNEI. The CDR3 is 11 residues long. V trimming: 6 bases; J trimming: 15 bases; junction bases outside the gene matches: 8. In DNA form, the CDR3 reads TGTGCCAGCAGACGACAGGGATGGTGGCATTTT. It codes for CASRRQGWWHF.

The CDR3 protein is CASSPSGGTIYF. CDR3 sequence (DNA): TGCGCCAGCAGCCCGAGCGGGGGAACCATATATTTT. The J gene is TRBJ1-3, the V gene TRBV5-1; weak D call: TRBD1 (5 bases). Germline assignment: CDR1 SGHRS and CDR2 YFSETQ. Trimming shortened V by 4 bases and J by 10 bases, and 12 bases separated the two germline ends. The length of the CDR3 is 12 residues. Drawing the rest from reference TRBV5-1 and TRBJ1-3, the complete variable domain is KAGVTQTPRYLIKTRGQQVTLSCSPISGHRSVSWYQQTPGQGLQFLFEYFSETQRNKGNFPGRFSGRQFSNSRSEMNVSTLELGDSALYLCASSPSGGTIYFGEGSWLTVV.

This sequence joins TRBV29-1 and TRBJ1-4; 7 bases line up with TRBD1. This CDR3 contains 14 residues. J was trimmed by 6 bases and V by 1 base; bases with no gene match: 5. Germline CDR1 SQVTM, CDR2 ANQGSEA. CDR3 sequence reads: CSVEGRGRDEKLFF. DNA of the CDR3: TGCAGCGTTGAAGGTAGGGGGCGAGATGAAAAACTGTTTTTT. The full variable domain, in which reference TRBV29-1 and TRBJ1-4 provide the parts outside the CDR3, is SAVISQKPSRDICQRGTSLTIQCQVDSQVTMMFWYRQQPGQSLTLIATANQGSEATYESGFVIDKFPISRPNLTFSTLTVSNMSPEDSSIYLCSVEGRGRDEKLFFGSGTQLSVL.

V gene TRBV5-1 combines with J gene TRBJ1-3; a possible D gene is TRBD1 (6 bases). Germline CDR1 SGHRS, CDR2 YFSETQ. V dropped 2 bases and J dropped 2 bases, with 14 bases sitting between them. The CDR3 runs to 16 residues. CDR3 amino acids: CASSLLRDTPGNTIYF. The CDR3 DNA reads TGCGCCAGCAGCTTACTAAGGGACACGCCTGGAAACACCATATATTTT.

The V call is TRBV28, the J call TRBJ1-3; no clear D gene. The CDR3 is 14 residues long. The germline gives CDR1 MDHEN, CDR2 SYDVKM. V was cut by 8 bases and J by 0 bases, with 11 bases left in between. In DNA, the CDR3 is TGTGCCAGCGGGTCCGGAGGCTCTGGAAACACCATATATTTT. This translates into CASGSGGSGNTIYF. The entire variable domain, with the rest obtained from reference TRBV28 and TRBJ1-3, is as follows: DVKVTQSSRYLVKRTGEKVFLECVQDMDHENMFWYRQDPGLGLRLIYFSYDVKMKEKGDIPEGYSVSREKKERFSLILESASTNQTSMYLCASGSGGSGNTIYFGEGSWLTVV.

The rearrangement links TRBV9 to TRBJ1-2; 8 nucleotides agree with TRBD1. Trimming took 3 bases from V and 7 from J; bases not matched to a gene: 8. Germline assignment: CDR1 SGDLS and CDR2 YYNGEE. CDR3 length: 14 amino acids. Here the CDR3 reads CASSGGTGQGGYTF. The CDR3 region has the DNA TGTGCCAGCAGCGGTGGGACAGGACAAGGTGGCTACACCTTC.

The chain combines TRBV5-5 with TRBJ2-1; TRBD2 agrees at 10 bases. V lost 0 bases and J lost 13; bases outside the gene matches: 13. The germline CDR1 and CDR2 sequences are SGHKS and YYEKEE (reference sequence). This CDR3 contains 16 residues. The CDR3 loop reads CASSLVGLAASKEQFF. CDR3 DNA: TGTGCCAGCAGCTTGGTAGGACTAGCGGCTTCGAAGGAACAGTTCTTC. Together with reference TRBV5-5 and TRBJ2-1, the CDR3 gives the full variable domain: DAGVTQSPTHLIKTRGQQVTLRCSPISGHKSVSWYQQVLGQGPQFIFQYYEKEERGRGNFPDRFSARQFPNYSSELNVNALLLGDSALYLCASSLVGLAASKEQFFGPGTRLTVL.

This clone was recorded once. This chain links TRBV29-1 with TRBJ2-2, with 12 bases aligning to TRBD1. Germline values: CDR1 SQVTM, CDR2 ANQGSEA. Germline trimming cut 7 bases from V and 6 bases from J; bases unmatched to any gene: 6. This CDR3 comprises 14 residues. The CDR3 sequence: CSAGTGGNAGELFF. The CDR3 nucleotides are TGCAGCGCGGGGACAGGGGGCAACGCCGGGGAGCTGTTTTTT.

This clone was seen a single time. The gene calls are TRBV5-6 and TRBJ2-5; TRBD1 might be the D (6 bases). V lost 0 bases to trimming and J lost 4 bases, with 13 bases between them. This CDR3 has 15 residues. Per the germline V gene, CDR1 is SGHDT and CDR2 is YYEEEE. CDR3 loop: CASSLVGTTGETQYF. In DNA, the CDR3 is TGTGCCAGCAGCTTGGTAGGGACAACGGGAGAGACCCAGTACTTC.

This chain connects TRBV2 to TRBJ1-6; 9 bases fit TRBD1. CDR3 length: 13 residues. Germline CDR1 reads SNHLY; CDR2 reads FYNNEI. Unmatched junction bases numbered 1, after V lost 4 bases and J lost 9 bases. CDR3 nucleotides: TGTGCCAGCAGTGTGGGACAGGGTTCACCCCTCCACTTT. It is translated as CASSVGQGSPLHF.

The V call is TRBV28, the J call TRBJ2-1; the match to TRBD2 covers 9 bases. Germline lookup yields CDR1 MDHEN and CDR2 SYDVKM. Germline trimming cut 6 bases from V and 9 bases from J; bases unmatched to any gene: 12. This CDR3 is 15 amino acids long. The chain's CDR3 is CASRVSREGRGEQFF. The DNA of the CDR3 is TGTGCCAGCAGGGTTTCGCGGGAGGGACGGGGTGAGCAGTTCTTC.

In nucleotides, the CDR3 is TGTGCCAGCTCACGGGGAGACACTGAAGCTTTCTTT. Amino acid sequence: CASSRGDTEAFF. This chain links TRBV18 with TRBJ1-1, with D uncertain. The V and J ends lost 4 bases and 3 bases respectively, with 6 bases between them. Germline CDR1 reads KGHSH; CDR2 reads LQKENI. The CDR3 has 12 amino acids.

This chain links TRBV2 with TRBJ1-5; a weak D match, TRBD1 (6 bases). The CDR3 has 13 amino acids. Trimming shortened V by 8 bases and J by 0 bases, and 8 bases separated the two germline ends. Germline CDR1 is SNHLY and CDR2 is FYNNEI. The DNA for the CDR3 is TGTGCCAGCTGGACAGATAGCAATCAGCCCCAGCATTTT. Amino acid sequence: CASWTDSNQPQHF.

V gene TRBV19 combines with J gene TRBJ2-1, with D perhaps TRBD1 (7 bases). This CDR3 has 15 amino acids. V shed 3 bases and J shed 8 bases, with 17 bases lying between them. Germline V gives CDR1 LNHDA, CDR2 SQIVND (reference sequence). Here the CDR3 reads CASSIGGRGEYEQFF. Written as DNA, the CDR3 is TGTGCCAGTAGTATTGGTGGCAGGGGGGAATATGAGCAGTTCTTC.

This clone was observed a single time. This chain connects TRBV7-2 to TRBJ2-5; D not resolved. The V gene's germline CDR1 is SGHTA and CDR2 FQGNSA. The CDR3 totals 15 residues. The V end lost 3 bases, the J end lost 5 bases, and 16 bases lay between the germline ends. CDR3 sequence reads: CASSFQVGSRETQYF. The CDR3 bases are TGTGCCAGCAGCTTTCAGGTTGGCTCCCGGGAGACCCAGTACTTC.

The chain carries TRBV6-2 or TRBV6-3 and TRBJ2-3; D perhaps matches TRBD2 (5 bases). This CDR3 region has 11 residues. Per the germline V gene, CDR1 is MNHEY and CDR2 is SVGEGT. V was pared by 5 bases and J by 15 bases, with 15 bases between. The CDR3 loop reads CASSEGPARYF. Written as DNA, the CDR3 is TGTGCCAGCAGTGAGGGCCCCGCCCGTTATTTT.

The V and J genes are TRBV30 and TRBJ1-5, with 7 bases aligning to TRBD1. In germline, CDR1 is GTSNPN, CDR2 SVGIG (reference sequence). The CDR3 sequence is 14 residues long. J was trimmed by 0 bases and V by 5 bases; bases with no gene match: 4. CDR3 protein: CAWEQGNSNQPQHF. DNA for the CDR3: TGTGCCTGGGAACAGGGGAATAGCAATCAGCCCCAGCATTTT.